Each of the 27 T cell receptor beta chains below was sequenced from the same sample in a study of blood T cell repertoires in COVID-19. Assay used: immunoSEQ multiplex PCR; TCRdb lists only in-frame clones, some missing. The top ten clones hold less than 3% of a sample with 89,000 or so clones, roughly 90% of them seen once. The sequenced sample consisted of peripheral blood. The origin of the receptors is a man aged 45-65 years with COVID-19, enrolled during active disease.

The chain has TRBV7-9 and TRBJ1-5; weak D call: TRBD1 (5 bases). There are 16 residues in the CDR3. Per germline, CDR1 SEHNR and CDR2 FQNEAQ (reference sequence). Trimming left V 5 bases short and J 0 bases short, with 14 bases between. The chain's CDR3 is CASSPLDSHSNQPQHF. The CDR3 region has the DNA TGTGCCAGCAGCCCTTTAGACAGTCATAGCAATCAGCCCCAGCATTTT.

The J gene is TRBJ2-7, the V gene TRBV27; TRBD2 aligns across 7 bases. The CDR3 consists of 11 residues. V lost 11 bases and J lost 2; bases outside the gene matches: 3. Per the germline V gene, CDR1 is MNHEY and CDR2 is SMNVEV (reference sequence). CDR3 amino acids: CALREPYEQYF. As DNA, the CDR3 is TGTGCCCTGCGGGAGCCCTACGAGCAGTACTTC.

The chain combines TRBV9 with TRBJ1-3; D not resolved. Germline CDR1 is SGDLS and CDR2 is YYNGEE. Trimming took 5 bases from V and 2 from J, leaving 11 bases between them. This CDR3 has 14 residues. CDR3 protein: CASSVFGAGNTIYF. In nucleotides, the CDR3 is TGTGCCAGCAGTGTTTTCGGTGCTGGAAACACCATATATTTT.

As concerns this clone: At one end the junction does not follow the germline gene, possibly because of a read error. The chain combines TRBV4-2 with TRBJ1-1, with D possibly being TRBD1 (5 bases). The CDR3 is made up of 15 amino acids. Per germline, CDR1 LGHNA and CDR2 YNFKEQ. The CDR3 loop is CASNQLPGGNTEAFF. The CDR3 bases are TGTGCCAGCAACCAACTCCCCGGGGGGAACACTGAAGCTTTCTTT.

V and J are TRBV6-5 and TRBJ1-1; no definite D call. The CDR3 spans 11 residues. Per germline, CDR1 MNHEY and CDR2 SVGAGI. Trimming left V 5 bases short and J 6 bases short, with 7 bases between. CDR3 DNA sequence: TGTGCCAGCAGTCCAAATCCTGAAGCTTTCTTT. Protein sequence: CASSPNPEAFF.

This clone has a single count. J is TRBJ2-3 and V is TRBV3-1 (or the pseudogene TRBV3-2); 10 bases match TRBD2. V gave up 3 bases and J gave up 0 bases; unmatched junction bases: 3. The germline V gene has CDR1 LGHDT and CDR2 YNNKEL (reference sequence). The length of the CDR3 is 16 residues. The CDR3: CASSHLLAGSTDTQYF. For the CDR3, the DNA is TGTGCCAGCAGCCATCTACTAGCGGGAAGCACAGATACGCAGTATTTT.

The CDR3 DNA follows: TGTGCCAGCAGCGTAGCGGGGGGGCTTGGTACGCAGTATTTT. It is translated as CASSVAGGLGTQYF. The chain has TRBV3-1 (or the pseudogene TRBV3-2) and TRBJ2-3, with TRBD2 identical over 11 bases. Per the germline V gene, CDR1 is LGHDT and CDR2 is YNNKEL (reference sequence). The CDR3 contains 14 residues. V was clipped by 5 bases and J by 8 bases; unmatched bases: 6.

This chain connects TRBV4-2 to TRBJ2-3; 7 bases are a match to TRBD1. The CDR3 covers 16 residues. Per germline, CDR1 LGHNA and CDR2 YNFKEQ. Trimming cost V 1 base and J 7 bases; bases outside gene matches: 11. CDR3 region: CASSQATAGGRYTQYF. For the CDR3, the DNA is TGTGCCAGCAGCCAAGCAACGGCAGGGGGTCGGTATACGCAGTATTTT.

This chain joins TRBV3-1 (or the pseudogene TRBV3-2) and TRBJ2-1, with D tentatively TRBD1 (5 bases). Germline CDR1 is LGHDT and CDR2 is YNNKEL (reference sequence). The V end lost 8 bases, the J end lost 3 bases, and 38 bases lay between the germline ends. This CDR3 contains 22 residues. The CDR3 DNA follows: TGTGCCAGCGCCGGTTGGACCGGGCTGAGAAGTCGGCCCCAGGGCGGCTACAATGAGCAGTTCTTC. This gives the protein CASAGWTGLRSRPQGGYNEQFF.

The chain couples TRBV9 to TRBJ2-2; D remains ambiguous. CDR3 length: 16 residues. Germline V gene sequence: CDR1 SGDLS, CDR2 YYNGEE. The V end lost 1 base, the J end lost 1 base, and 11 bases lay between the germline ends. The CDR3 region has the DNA TGTGCCAGCAGCGTACGCGGAGATATGAACACCGGGGAGCTGTTTTTT. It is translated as CASSVRGDMNTGELFF.

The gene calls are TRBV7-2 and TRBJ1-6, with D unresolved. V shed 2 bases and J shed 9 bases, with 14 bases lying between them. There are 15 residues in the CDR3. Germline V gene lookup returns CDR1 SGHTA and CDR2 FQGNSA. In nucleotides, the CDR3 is TGTGCCAGCAGCTTACCCTACATCGAGGGTTCACCCCTCCACTTT. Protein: CASSLPYIEGSPLHF.

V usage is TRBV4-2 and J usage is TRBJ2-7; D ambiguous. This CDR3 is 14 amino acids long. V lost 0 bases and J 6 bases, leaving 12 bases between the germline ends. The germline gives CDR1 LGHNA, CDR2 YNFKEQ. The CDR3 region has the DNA TGTGCCAGCAGCCAAGATCTTAACCAGCGCGAGCAGTACTTC. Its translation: CASSQDLNQREQYF.

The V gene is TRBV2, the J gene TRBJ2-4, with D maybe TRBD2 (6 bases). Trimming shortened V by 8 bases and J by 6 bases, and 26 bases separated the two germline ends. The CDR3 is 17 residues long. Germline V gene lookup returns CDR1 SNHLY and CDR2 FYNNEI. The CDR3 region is CASEGLPIRAGRNIQYF. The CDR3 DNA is TGTGCCAGCGAGGGACTTCCGATCCGGGCCGGAAGAAACATTCAGTACTTC.

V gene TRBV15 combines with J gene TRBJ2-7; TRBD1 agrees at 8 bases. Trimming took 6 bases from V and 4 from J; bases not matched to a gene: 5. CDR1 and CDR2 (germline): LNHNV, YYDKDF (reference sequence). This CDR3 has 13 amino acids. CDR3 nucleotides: TGTGCCACCAGAGTCAACAGGGGGTACGAGCAGTACTTC. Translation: CATRVNRGYEQYF.

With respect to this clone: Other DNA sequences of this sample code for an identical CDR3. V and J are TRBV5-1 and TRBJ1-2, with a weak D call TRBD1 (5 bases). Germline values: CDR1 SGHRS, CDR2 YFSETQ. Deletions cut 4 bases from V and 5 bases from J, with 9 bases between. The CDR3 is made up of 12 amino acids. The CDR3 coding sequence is TGCGCCAGCAGCCTTGACAGTTATGGCTACACCTTC. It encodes CASSLDSYGYTF.

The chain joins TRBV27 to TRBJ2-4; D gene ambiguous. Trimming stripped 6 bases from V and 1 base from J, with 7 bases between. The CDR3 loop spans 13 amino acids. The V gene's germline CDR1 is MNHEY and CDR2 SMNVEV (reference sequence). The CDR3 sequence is CASSLSAKNIQYF. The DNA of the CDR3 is TGTGCCAGCAGCCTGTCGGCCAAAAACATTCAGTACTTC.

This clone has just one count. The CDR3 DNA sequence: TGTGCCAGCAGTTTAAAGAGGAGCGGGGAGCTGTTTTTT. It translates to CASSLKRSGELFF. V gene TRBV12-3 or TRBV12-4 combines with J gene TRBJ2-2; D not resolved. Trimming removed 2 bases from V and 7 bases from J, with 8 bases in between. The CDR3 sequence is 13 residues long.

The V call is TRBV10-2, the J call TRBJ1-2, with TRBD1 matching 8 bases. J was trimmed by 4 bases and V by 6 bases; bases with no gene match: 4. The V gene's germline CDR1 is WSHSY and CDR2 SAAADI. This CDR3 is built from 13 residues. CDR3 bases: TGCGCCAGCAGCGACAGGGGCGGCTATGGCTACACCTTC. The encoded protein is CASSDRGGYGYTF.

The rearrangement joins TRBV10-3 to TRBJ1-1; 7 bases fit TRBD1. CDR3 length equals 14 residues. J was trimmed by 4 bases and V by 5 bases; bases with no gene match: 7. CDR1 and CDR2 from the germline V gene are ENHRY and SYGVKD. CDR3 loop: CAISPTGVTTEAFF. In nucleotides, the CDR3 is TGTGCCATCAGTCCAACAGGGGTTACCACTGAAGCTTTCTTT.

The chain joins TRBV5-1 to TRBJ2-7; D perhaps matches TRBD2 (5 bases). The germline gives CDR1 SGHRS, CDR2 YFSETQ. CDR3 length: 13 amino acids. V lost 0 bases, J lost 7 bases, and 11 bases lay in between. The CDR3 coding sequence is TGCGCCAGCAGCTTGGGGAGCGGCCGGGAGCAGTACTTC. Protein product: CASSLGSGREQYF.

CDR3 coding DNA: TGTGCCAGCTCAACCGGGTTAAGTGTCTCTGGAAACACCATATATTTT. Protein: CASSTGLSVSGNTIYF. V is TRBV18 and J is TRBJ1-3; D gene ambiguous. This CDR3 has 16 residues. Germline CDR1 and CDR2: KGHSH and LQKENI. The germline V and J ends were trimmed by 5 bases and 0 bases, with 14 bases remaining between them.

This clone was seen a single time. CDR3 in DNA: TGTGCCAGCAGTCGACTGAACACCGGGGAGCTGTTTTTT. It yields the protein CASSRLNTGELFF. The chain combines TRBV2 with TRBJ2-2; no clear D. V lost 5 bases, J lost 1 base, and 5 bases lay in between. The CDR3 is 13 amino acids. Germline V gene sequence: CDR1 SNHLY, CDR2 FYNNEI.

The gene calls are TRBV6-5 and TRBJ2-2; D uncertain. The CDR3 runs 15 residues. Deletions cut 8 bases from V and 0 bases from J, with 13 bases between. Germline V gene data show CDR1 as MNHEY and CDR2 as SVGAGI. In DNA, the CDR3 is TGTGCCAGCCTGAGGCAGCCTTCGAACACCGGGGAGCTGTTTTTT. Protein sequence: CASLRQPSNTGELFF.

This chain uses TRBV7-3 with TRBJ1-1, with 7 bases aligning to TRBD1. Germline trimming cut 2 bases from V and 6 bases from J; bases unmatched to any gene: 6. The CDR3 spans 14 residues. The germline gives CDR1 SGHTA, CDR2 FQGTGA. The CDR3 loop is CASSLHRGGSEAFF. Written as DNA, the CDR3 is TGTGCCAGCAGCTTACACAGGGGAGGTTCTGAAGCTTTCTTT.

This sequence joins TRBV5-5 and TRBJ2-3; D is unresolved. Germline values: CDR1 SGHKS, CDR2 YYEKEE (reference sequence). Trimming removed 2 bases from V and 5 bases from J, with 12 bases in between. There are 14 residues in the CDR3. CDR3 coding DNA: TGTGCCAGCAGCTTTAGCTTAGTTGGAGATACGCAGTATTTT. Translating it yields CASSFSLVGDTQYF.

The CDR3 nucleotides read TGCGCCAGCAGCTCGAGGACAGAGAACACTGAAGCTTTCTTT. This translates into CASSSRTENTEAFF. The V and J genes are TRBV5-1 and TRBJ1-1; possibly TRBD1 for D (6 bases). Germline loops: CDR1 SGHRS, CDR2 YFSETQ. This CDR3 spans 14 amino acids. The V end lost 3 bases, the J end lost 1 base, and 10 bases lay between the germline ends.

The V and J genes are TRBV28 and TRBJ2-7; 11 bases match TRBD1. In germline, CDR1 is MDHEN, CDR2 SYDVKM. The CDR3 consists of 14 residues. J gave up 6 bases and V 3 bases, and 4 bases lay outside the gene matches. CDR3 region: CASSFLDRGREQYF. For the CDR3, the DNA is TGTGCCAGCAGTTTCCTGGACAGGGGGCGCGAGCAGTACTTC.